Following are 5 T cell receptor beta chains from one sample sequenced in a study of CD4+ T cells in melanoma. The repertoire was sequenced with immunoSEQ multiplex PCR; TCRdb's copy has only in-frame clones and lacks some. Of 120,000 to 150,000 clones listed, 85% to 95% are singletons. The receptors were gathered from a human donor with melanoma.

The chain is built from TRBV5-5 and TRBJ1-6; TRBD1 matches at 7 bases. Trimming at V came to 0 bases and at J to 14 bases, leaving 5 bases not matched to a gene. Germline values: CDR1 SGHKS, CDR2 YYEKEE (reference sequence). The CDR3 loop spans 13 amino acids. CDR3 loop: CASSLATGRALHF. As DNA, the CDR3 is TGTGCCAGCAGCTTGGCGACAGGGCGGGCCCTCCACTTT.

The gene calls are TRBV7-9 and TRBJ1-1; D possibly corresponds to TRBD1 (6 bases). V lost 1 base, J lost 11 bases, and 14 bases lay in between. In germline, CDR1 is SEHNR, CDR2 FQNEAQ (reference sequence). There are 13 residues in the CDR3. The CDR3 nucleotides read TGTGCCAGCAGCTTAGAGGGGGGCGGGGACGCTTTCTTT. This encodes CASSLEGGGDAFF.

This clone has just a few counts. The chain recombines TRBV30 with TRBJ1-6; 10 positions agree with TRBD1. Germline lookup yields CDR1 GTSNPN and CDR2 SVGIG (reference sequence). The CDR3 length is 19 residues. V shed 4 bases and J 7 bases; nucleotides not matched to a gene: 19. CDR3 sequence: CAWKHLQRDPGQGNSPLHF. The CDR3 nucleotides are TGTGCCTGGAAACATCTCCAGAGGGATCCGGGACAGGGGAATTCACCCCTCCACTTT. The full variable domain, rest sourced from reference TRBV30 and TRBJ1-6, is SQTIHQWPATLVQPVGSPLSLECTVEGTSNPNLYWYRQAAGRGLQLLFYSVGIGQISSEVPQNLSASRPQDRQFILSSKKLLLSDSGFYLCAWKHLQRDPGQGNSPLHFGNGTRLTVT.

The CDR3: CASSLAALGIGNTIYF. CDR3 sequence (DNA): TGTGCCAGCAGCTTAGCCGCGTTAGGGATAGGAAACACCATATATTTT. The rearrangement joins TRBV7-2 to TRBJ1-3; D gene unclear. This CDR3 is built from 16 residues. CDR1 and CDR2 (germline): SGHTA, FQGNSA. Trimming pared 0 bases from V and 4 bases from J, leaving 13 bases between.

V and J are TRBV19 and TRBJ2-2; the D is unclear. The CDR3 is 14 amino acids. Per the germline V gene, CDR1 is LNHDA and CDR2 is SQIVND (reference sequence). Trimming stripped 6 bases from V and 1 base from J, with 9 bases between. CDR3 protein: CASRKEENTGELFF. DNA for the CDR3: TGTGCCAGTAGAAAAGAGGAGAACACCGGGGAGCTGTTTTTT.